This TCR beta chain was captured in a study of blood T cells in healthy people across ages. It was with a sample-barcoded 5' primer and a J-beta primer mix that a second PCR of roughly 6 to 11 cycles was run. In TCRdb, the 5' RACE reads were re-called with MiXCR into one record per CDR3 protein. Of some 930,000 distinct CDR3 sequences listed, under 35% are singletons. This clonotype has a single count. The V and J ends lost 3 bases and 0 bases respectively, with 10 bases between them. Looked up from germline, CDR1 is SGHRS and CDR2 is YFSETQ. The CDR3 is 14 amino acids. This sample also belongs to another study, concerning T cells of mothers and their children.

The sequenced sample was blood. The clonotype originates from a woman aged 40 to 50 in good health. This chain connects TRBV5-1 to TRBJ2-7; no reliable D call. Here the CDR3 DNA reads TGCGCCAGCAGCTCCCCTGACGGCTCCTACGAGCAGTACTTC. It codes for CASSSPDGSYEQYF.